A selection of T cell receptor beta chains follows, all from one sample in a study of T cells after yellow fever vaccination. TCRdb re-called the 5' RACE reads with MiXCR, one entry per CDR3 protein. The repertoire holds over 250,000 distinct CDR3 sequences, about 4% seen once, with 20% to 25% in the top ten. This sample comprised PBMCs, obtained 5 days after the yellow fever booster vaccination. The receptors here all came from a man aged 18-30 years who received the YFV17D yellow fever vaccine. Each CDR3 is given with its conserved first and last residue. D genes are given only for firm matches. Size is omitted from some rows. Given values are once, few, many or a class for expanded clones.

cdr3_aa cdr3_nt d_call v_call clone_size j_call
CSVEYGGSFTDTQYF TGCAGTGTCGAATACGGCGGGAGTTTCACAGATACGCAGTATTTT TRBD2 TRBV20-1 many TRBJ2-3
CASSPPPLEANF TGTGCCAGCAGCCCCCCCCCGCTAGAGGCCAACTTC - TRBV7-2 - TRBJ1-2
CAIEGTGGTQYF TGTGCCATCGAAGGGACAGGGGGGACCCAGTACTTC TRBD1 TRBV10-3 few TRBJ2-5
CSVRTGYNQPQHF TGCAGCGTCCGGACAGGCTACAATCAGCCCCAGCATTTT TRBD1 TRBV29-1 - TRBJ1-5
CATIGRVPMNTEAFF TGTGCCACGATCGGGCGGGTCCCCATGAACACTGAAGCTTTCTTT - TRBV6-4 - TRBJ1-1
CASSYPYGDGYTF TGTGCCAGCAGTTACCCCTACGGGGATGGCTACACCTTC - TRBV28 - TRBJ1-2
CSARGTGVIYEQYF TGCAGTGCTAGGGGGACAGGGGTTATCTACGAGCAGTACTTC TRBD1 TRBV20-1 - TRBJ2-7
CASSQVTGAGYEQYF TGCGCCAGCAGCCAAGTCACAGGGGCTGGCTACGAGCAGTACTTC TRBD1 TRBV4-1 many TRBJ2-7
CASRSWGGGDTQYF TGTGCCAGCAGGTCTTGGGGGGGCGGAGATACGCAGTATTTT - TRBV12-3/TRBV12-4 many TRBJ2-3
CASSRTQGRDSPLHF TGTGCCAGCAGCAGGACACAGGGGCGTGATTCACCCCTCCACTTT - TRBV21-1 few TRBJ1-6
CATERDLGYEEQFF TGTGCCACCGAGCGGGACCTGGGGTATGAGGAGCAGTTCTTC TRBD2 TRBV15 few TRBJ2-1
CASSFGSRPNSGNTIYF TGTGCCAGCAGCTTTGGTAGCAGGCCAAACTCTGGAAACACCATATATTTT - TRBV7-6 few TRBJ1-3
CASSFKRGPDNEQFF TGCGCCAGCAGCTTCAAGCGGGGGCCAGACAATGAGCAGTTCTTC TRBD2 TRBV5-1 few TRBJ2-1
CSARVDGRGYEQYF TGCAGTGCTAGAGTGGATGGCAGGGGATACGAGCAGTACTTC - TRBV20-1 many TRBJ2-7
CASSSRIIRTGEGTDTQYF TGTGCCAGCAGCTCCCGTATAATTAGGACAGGGGAGGGTACAGATACGCAGTATTTT TRBD1 TRBV7-9 many TRBJ2-3
CASSLDGSDQPQHF TGTGCCAGCAGCTTAGATGGGTCGGATCAGCCCCAGCATTTT - TRBV7-2 few TRBJ1-5
CASRPDRGPGAQYF TGTGCCAGCAGACCAGACAGGGGGCCGGGGGCCCAGTACTTC TRBD1 TRBV7-2 - TRBJ2-5